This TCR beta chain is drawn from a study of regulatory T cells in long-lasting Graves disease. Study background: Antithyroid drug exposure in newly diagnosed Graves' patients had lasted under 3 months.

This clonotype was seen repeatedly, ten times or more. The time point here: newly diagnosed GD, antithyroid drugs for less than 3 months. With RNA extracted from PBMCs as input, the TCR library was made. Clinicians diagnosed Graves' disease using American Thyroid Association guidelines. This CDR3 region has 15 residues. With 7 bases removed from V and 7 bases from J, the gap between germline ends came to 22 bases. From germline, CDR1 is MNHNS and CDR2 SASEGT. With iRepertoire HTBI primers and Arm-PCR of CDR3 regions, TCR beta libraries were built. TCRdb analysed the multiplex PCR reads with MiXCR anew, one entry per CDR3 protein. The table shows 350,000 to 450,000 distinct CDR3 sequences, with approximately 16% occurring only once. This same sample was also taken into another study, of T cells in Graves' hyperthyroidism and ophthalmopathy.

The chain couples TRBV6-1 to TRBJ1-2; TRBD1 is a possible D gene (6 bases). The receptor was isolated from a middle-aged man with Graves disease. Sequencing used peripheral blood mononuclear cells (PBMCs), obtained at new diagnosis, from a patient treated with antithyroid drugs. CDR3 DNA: TGTGCCAGCACAGGGGCAGCCCCAGTAGTGTCTGGCTACACCTTC. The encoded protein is CASTGAAPVVSGYTF.